These T cell receptor beta chains were read from a single sample in a study of blood T cell repertoires in COVID-19. The method was immunoSEQ multiplex PCR; TCRdb's version includes in-frame clones alone and lacks a portion of them. The sample lists a few hundred thousand clones; roughly 80% were seen once. The sample consisted of peripheral blood. The source is a person aged 70 to 79 with COVID-19, enrolled during active disease. The CDR3 runs from the conserved cysteine through the conserved F or W. D genes are given only for firm matches. A clone size is listed for some rows: how often the clone was seen (once, few, many), or a class if it is expanded.

TRBV12-3/TRBV12-4	TRBJ2-5	-	-	CASSFSETQYF	TGTGCCAGCAGTTTCTCGGAGACCCAGTACTTC
TRBV19	TRBJ1-6	-	-	CASSDSGLNNSPLHF	TGTGCCAGTAGTGACTCGGGACTGAATAATTCACCCCTCCACTTT
TRBV5-4	TRBJ2-7	TRBD2	once	CASSITSGAYEQYF	TGTGCCAGCAGCATCACTAGCGGGGCCTACGAGCAGTACTTC
TRBV6-1	TRBJ1-3	-	-	CASSDGLGNTIYF	TGTGCCAGCAGTGACGGGTTAGGAAACACCATATATTTT
TRBV19	TRBJ2-7	TRBD1	-	CASSIGDSEQYF	TGTGCCAGTAGTATAGGGGACAGCGAGCAGTACTTC
TRBV5-4	TRBJ2-5	TRBD2	-	CASSLGGGGGGETQYF	TGTGCCAGCAGCTTGGGGGGGGGCGGGGGGGGAGAGACCCAGTACTTC
TRBV4-1	TRBJ1-6	TRBD1	-	CASSQRQGANSPLHF	TGCGCCAGCAGCCAACGACAGGGGGCGAATTCACCCCTCCACTTT
TRBV5-8	TRBJ1-1	TRBD1	few	CASSWGQGPPMNTEAFF	TGTGCCAGCAGCTGGGGACAGGGGCCTCCCATGAACACTGAAGCTTTCTTT
TRBV6-2/TRBV6-3	TRBJ2-7	-	-	CASSSEAELYEQYF	TGTGCCAGCAGTTCGGAGGCAGAACTCTACGAGCAGTACTTC
TRBV12-3/TRBV12-4	TRBJ1-6	-	-	CASRLAGSPLHF	TGTGCCAGCAGGCTCGCCGGTTCACCCCTCCACTTT
TRBV18	TRBJ1-6	TRBD1	-	CASSPRQGNNSPLHF	TGTGCCAGCTCACCCCGACAGGGGAATAATTCACCCCTCCACTTT
TRBV11-2	TRBJ2-3	TRBD2	-	CASSLDLPGGLGWGTDTQYF	TGTGCCAGCAGCTTAGATCTTCCGGGGGGGCTAGGATGGGGCACAGATACGCAGTATTTT
TRBV7-2	TRBJ2-5	TRBD2	-	CASSGSRGGARTQYF	TGTGCCAGCAGCGGATCGCGGGGGGGCGCACGGACCCAGTACTTC
TRBV7-2	TRBJ1-4	-	-	CASSLRGAGGGGEKLFF	TGTGCCAGCAGCTTAAGAGGGGCTGGGGGAGGAGGAGAAAAACTGTTTTTT
TRBV18	TRBJ2-3	-	-	CASSPRGSSTDTQYF	TGTGCCAGCTCACCAAGGGGGTCGTCCACAGATACGCAGTATTTT
TRBV6-6	TRBJ1-5	-	-	CASSYGAHQPQHF	TGTGCCAGCAGTTATGGGGCACATCAGCCCCAGCATTTT
TRBV7-2	TRBJ1-1	-	-	CASSLAGRGTEAFF	TGTGCCAGCAGCTTAGCAGGGAGGGGCACTGAAGCTTTCTTT
TRBV5-6	TRBJ1-1	TRBD1	-	CASSADRGFTEAFF	TGTGCCAGCAGCGCAGACAGGGGTTTCACTGAAGCTTTCTTT
TRBV30	TRBJ2-5	TRBD1	-	CAWSRGTGTQETQYF	TGTGCCTGGAGTAGGGGGACAGGGACCCAAGAGACCCAGTACTTC
TRBV7-3	TRBJ2-5	TRBD2	-	CASSPQGLAGRETQYF	TGTGCCAGCAGCCCCCAGGGACTAGCGGGGAGAGAGACCCAGTACTTC
TRBV18	TRBJ1-3	-	-	CASSQTIQFRNTIYF	TGTGCCAGCTCACAAACAATCCAATTTCGAAACACCATATATTTT
TRBV15	TRBJ2-5	-	-	CATSRGAQQETQYF	TGTGCCACCAGCAGAGGAGCACAGCAAGAGACCCAGTACTTC
TRBV5-5	TRBJ1-5	-	-	CASSDTGTQPQHF	TGTGCCAGCAGCGATACAGGGACTCAGCCCCAGCATTTT
TRBV28	TRBJ1-2	-	-	CASSPIGGLGGYTF	TGTGCCAGCAGCCCGATAGGGGGTCTGGGGGGCTACACCTTC
TRBV6-6	TRBJ2-6	-	-	CASSLGASSGVLTF	TGTGCCAGCAGTTTAGGGGCCTCCTCAGGGGTCCTGACTTTC
TRBV30	TRBJ2-6	-	-	CAWVGGTGLSGANVLTF	TGTGCCTGGGTGGGGGGGACAGGTCTTTCTGGGGCCAACGTCCTGACTTTC
TRBV19	TRBJ1-1	-	-	CASTRNSGGTEAFF	TGTGCCAGTACCCGGAACTCCGGGGGGACTGAAGCTTTCTTT
TRBV2	TRBJ2-1	-	-	CASMRGTYQNEQFF	TGTGCCAGCATGCGTGGGACTTACCAGAATGAGCAGTTCTTC
TRBV2	TRBJ1-5	-	-	CASSERENQPQHF	TGTGCCAGCAGTGAAAGGGAGAATCAGCCCCAGCATTTT
TRBV27	TRBJ2-2	-	once	CASSLSSPGELFF	TGTGCCAGCAGTTTATCTAGTCCCGGGGAGCTGTTTTTT
TRBV9	TRBJ2-5	-	-	CASSRVRGGETQYF	TGTGCCAGCAGCCGGGTAAGGGGCGGAGAGACCCAGTACTTC